This entry lists 9 T cell receptor beta chains sequenced from one sample in a study of OX40 agonist ivuxolimab in advanced cancers. The protocol was immunoSEQ multiplex PCR, while the TCRdb copy is restricted to in-frame clones and leaves out a portion. The sample lists just over 40,000 clones; about 85% were seen once. Sequenced material: CD4+ or CD8+ T cells sorted from blood, taken in a trial of the OX40 agonist ivuxolimab. The receptors stem from an adult with an advanced solid tumor such as melanoma, head and neck, liver or kidney cancer.

This clone appeared a few times. V and J are TRBV9 and TRBJ2-7; 8 bases are a match to TRBD2. J lost 0 bases, V lost 3 bases, and 5 bases had no gene match. The germline V gene has CDR1 SGDLS and CDR2 YYNGEE. There are 15 residues in the CDR3. In nucleotides, the CDR3 is TGTGCCAGCAGCGCGACGGGGGGGAGCTCCTACGAGCAGTACTTC. This sequence encodes CASSATGGSSYEQYF.

This chain connects TRBV4-3 to TRBJ2-1; 13 positions match TRBD2. In germline, CDR1 is LGHNA, CDR2 YSLEER. After removal of 4 bases from V and 8 bases from J, the junction contained 5 bases not matched to a gene. The CDR3 is 15 residues long. The CDR3 loop is CASSRGLAGVYEQFF. CDR3 nucleotide sequence: TGCGCCAGCAGCCGCGGACTAGCGGGAGTCTATGAGCAGTTCTTC.

The count of this clone is one. The chain joins TRBV6-1 to TRBJ2-7; tentatively, D is TRBD1 or TRBD2 (5 bases each). Germline V lookup: CDR1 MNHNS, CDR2 SASEGT. The CDR3 loop spans 15 amino acids. V lost 2 bases, J lost 2 bases, and 13 bases lay in between. Here the CDR3 reads CASSERGDGTYEQYF. In nucleotides, the CDR3 is TGTGCCAGCAGTGAAAGGGGAGACGGGACCTACGAGCAGTACTTC.

The gene calls are TRBV6-5 and TRBJ1-1; D not resolved. The ends were cut back, 0 bases at V and 1 base at J, with 6 bases in the middle. This CDR3 has 14 residues. Germline V CDR1 and CDR2: MNHEY, SVGAGI. As DNA, the CDR3 is TGTGCCAGCAGTTACTCGAAGGGGAACACTGAAGCTTTCTTT. It encodes CASSYSKGNTEAFF.

This rearrangement joins TRBV11-3 to TRBJ1-1; D perhaps matches TRBD1 (5 bases). Germline V CDR1 and CDR2: SGHNT, YENEEA. The CDR3 loop spans 16 amino acids. V was trimmed by 0 bases and J by 0 bases, leaving 11 bases between them. The CDR3 bases are TGTGCCAGCAGCTTAGAAGGTCAGGGACTGAACACTGAAGCTTTCTTT. Protein: CASSLEGQGLNTEAFF.

The chain joins TRBV5-1 to TRBJ1-4; D perhaps matches TRBD1 (5 bases). There are 14 residues in the CDR3. The V and J ends lost 5 bases and 9 bases respectively, with 17 bases between them. Germline CDR1 and CDR2: SGHRS and YFSETQ. The CDR3 region is CASRSGLDLQKLFF. CDR3 bases: TGCGCCAGCAGGTCGGGGCTTGATCTCCAAAAACTGTTTTTT.

V is TRBV9 and J is TRBJ1-5, with D uncertain. The CDR3 loop spans 16 amino acids. V was pared by 0 bases and J by 3 bases, with 13 bases between. CDR1 and CDR2 from the germline V gene are SGDLS and YYNGEE. The DNA of the CDR3 is TGTGCCAGCAGCGTAGGTTGGGGTCTAGACAATCAGCCCCAGCATTTT. Translating it yields CASSVGWGLDNQPQHF.

CDR3 in amino acids: CASSYSQGAYEQYF. In DNA, the CDR3 is TGTGCCAGCAGTTACTCGCAGGGGGCCTACGAGCAGTACTTC. V is TRBV6-5 and J is TRBJ2-7; 7 bases are shared with TRBD1. The CDR3 runs 14 residues. J lost 2 bases, V lost 0 bases, and 1 base had no gene match. Germline V CDR1 and CDR2: MNHEY, SVGAGI.

The rearrangement links TRBV6-1 to TRBJ1-5, with D hard to call. Looked up from germline, CDR1 is MNHNS and CDR2 is SASEGT. The CDR3 runs 17 residues. Trimming pared 1 base from V and 9 bases from J, leaving 22 bases between. The CDR3 bases are TGTGCCAGCAGTGAAGGGTCCGGCCGGGTGGAGGTAAGGCCCCAGCATTTT. Encoded protein: CASSEGSGRVEVRPQHF.